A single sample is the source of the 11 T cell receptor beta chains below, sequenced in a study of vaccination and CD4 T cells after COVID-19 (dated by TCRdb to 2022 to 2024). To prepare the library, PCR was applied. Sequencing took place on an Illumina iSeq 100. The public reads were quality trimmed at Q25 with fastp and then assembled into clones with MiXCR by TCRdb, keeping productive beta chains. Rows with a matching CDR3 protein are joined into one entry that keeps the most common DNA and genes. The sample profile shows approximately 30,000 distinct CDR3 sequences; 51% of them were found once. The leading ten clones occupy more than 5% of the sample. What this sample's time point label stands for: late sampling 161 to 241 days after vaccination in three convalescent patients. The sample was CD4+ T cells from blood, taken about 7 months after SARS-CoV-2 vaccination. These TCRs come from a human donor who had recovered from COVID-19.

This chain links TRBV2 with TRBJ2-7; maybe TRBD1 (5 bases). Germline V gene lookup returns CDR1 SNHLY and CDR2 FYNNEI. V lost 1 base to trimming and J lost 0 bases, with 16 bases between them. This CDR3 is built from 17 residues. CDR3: CASSEGIGALPSYEQYF. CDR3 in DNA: TGTGCCAGCAGTGAAGGAATAGGGGCCCTCCCCTCCTACGAGCAGTACTTC.

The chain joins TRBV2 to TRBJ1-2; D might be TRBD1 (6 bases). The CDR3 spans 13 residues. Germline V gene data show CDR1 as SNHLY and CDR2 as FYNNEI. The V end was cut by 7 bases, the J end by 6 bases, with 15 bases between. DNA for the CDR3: TGTGCCAGCAATGGGTGGCAGGGGAATGGCTACACCTTC. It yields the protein CASNGWQGNGYTF.

The CDR3 DNA sequence: TGTGCCAGCAGCGAAAGCGGGAGCGGCGGGGAGCTGTTTTTT. Protein sequence: CASSESGSGGELFF. The gene calls are TRBV7-7 and TRBJ2-2; 8 bases are shared with TRBD2. Unmatched junction bases numbered 6, after V lost 5 bases and J lost 7 bases. The length of the CDR3 is 14 residues. Looked up from germline, CDR1 is SSHAT and CDR2 is FNYEAQ (reference sequence).

For the CDR3, the DNA is TGTGCCAGCAGTACAGGGAAGGGGGGGGGCGGAAGATATGGCTACACCTTC. Translation gives CASSTGKGGGGRYGYTF. The chain recombines TRBV6-1 with TRBJ1-2; tentative D call: TRBD1 (6 bases). CDR1 is MNHNS, CDR2 SASEGT, per germline. This CDR3 spans 17 amino acids. V was pared by 5 bases and J by 5 bases, with 24 bases between.

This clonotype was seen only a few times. CDR3 bases: TGTGCCAGCAGCTCGACCCGCCAAGAGACCCAGTACTTC. This gives the protein CASSSTRQETQYF. The V and J genes are TRBV7-3 and TRBJ2-5, with D unclear. With 4 bases removed from V and 1 base from J, the gap between germline ends came to 7 bases. Germline CDR1 reads SGHTA; CDR2 reads FQGTGA. The CDR3 is 13 amino acids.

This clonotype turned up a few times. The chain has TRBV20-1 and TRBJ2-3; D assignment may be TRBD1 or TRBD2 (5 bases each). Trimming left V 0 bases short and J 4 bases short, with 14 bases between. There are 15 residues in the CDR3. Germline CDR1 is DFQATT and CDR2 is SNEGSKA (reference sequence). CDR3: CSARDQGRRSDTQYF. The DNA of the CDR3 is TGCAGTGCTAGAGACCAGGGACGGAGGTCAGATACGCAGTATTTT.

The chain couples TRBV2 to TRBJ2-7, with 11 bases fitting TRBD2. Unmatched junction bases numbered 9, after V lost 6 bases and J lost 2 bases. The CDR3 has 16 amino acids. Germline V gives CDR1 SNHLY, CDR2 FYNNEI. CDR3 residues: CASRGTSGEGTYEQYF. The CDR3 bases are TGTGCCAGCAGAGGGACTAGCGGAGAGGGAACCTACGAGCAGTACTTC.

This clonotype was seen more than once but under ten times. The CDR3 sequence is CATSSGSGGYEQYF. CDR3 sequence (DNA): TGTGCCACCAGCAGCGGGAGCGGGGGTTACGAGCAGTACTTC. This chain connects TRBV15 to TRBJ2-7; 8 bases agree with TRBD2. CDR3 length equals 14 residues. After removal of 3 bases from V and 4 bases from J, the junction contained 5 bases not matched to a gene. Germline CDR1 reads LNHNV; CDR2 reads YYDKDF (reference sequence). Supplemented by reference TRBV15 and TRBJ2-7, the full variable domain reads DAMVIQNPRYQVTQFGKPVTLSCSQTLNHNVMYWYQQKSSQAPKLLFHYYDKDFNNEADTPDNFQSRRPNTSFCFLDIRSPGLGDTAMYLCATSSGSGGYEQYFGPGTRLTVT.

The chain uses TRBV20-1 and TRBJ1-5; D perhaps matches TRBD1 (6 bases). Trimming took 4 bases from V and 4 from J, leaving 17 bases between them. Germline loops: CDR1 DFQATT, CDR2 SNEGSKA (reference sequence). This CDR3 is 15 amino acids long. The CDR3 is CSATRSGTLNQPQHF. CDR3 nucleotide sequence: TGCAGTGCTACCCGCTCCGGGACACTTAATCAGCCCCAGCATTTT.

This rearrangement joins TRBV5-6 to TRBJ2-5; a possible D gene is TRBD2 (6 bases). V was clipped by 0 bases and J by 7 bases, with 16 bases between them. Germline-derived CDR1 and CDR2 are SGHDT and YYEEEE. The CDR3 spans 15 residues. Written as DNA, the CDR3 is TGTGCCAGCAGCTTGGGGTTGTGGGGGGAGGTGACCCAGTACTTC. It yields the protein CASSLGLWGEVTQYF.

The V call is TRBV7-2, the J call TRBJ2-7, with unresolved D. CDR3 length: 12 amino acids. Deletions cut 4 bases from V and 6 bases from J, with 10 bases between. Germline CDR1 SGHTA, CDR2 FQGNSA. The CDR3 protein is CASSSDGREQYF. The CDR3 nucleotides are TGTGCCAGCAGCTCGGACGGCCGCGAGCAGTACTTC.